This is a list of T cell receptor beta chains from one sample in a study of human T cells and chemical hapten exposure. TCRdb itself ran the RACE reads through MiXCR, one entry per CDR3 protein. The repertoire holds about 120,000 distinct CDR3 sequences, 9.5% to 13% seen once, with around 1.5% in the top ten. Sequencing was performed on whole blood, taken in connection with sensitization to the hapten diphenylcyclopropenone (DPC). These receptors all stem from a woman in her forties or fifties with alopecia areata. Some clones in this sample may be carry-over from other donors' samples. Each CDR3 is given with its conserved first and last residue. A D gene is named only where the DNA matches it firmly. A clone size is listed for some rows: how often the clone was seen (once, few, many), or a class if it is expanded.

V gene	J gene	D gene	clone size	CDR3 protein	CDR3 DNA
TRBV5-1	TRBJ2-2	TRBD2	NA	CASSLRLADFTGELFF	TGCGCCAGCAGCTTGCGTCTAGCGGATTTCACCGGGGAGCTGTTTTTT
TRBV29-1	TRBJ2-2	NA	NA	CSVALLQEATGELFF	TGCAGCGTGGCTCTACTTCAGGAGGCCACCGGGGAGCTGTTTTTT
TRBV6-1	TRBJ1-5	NA	many	CASSFAGEGQPQHF	TGTGCCAGCAGTTTCGCCGGGGAAGGTCAGCCCCAGCATTTT
TRBV6-2/TRBV6-3	TRBJ2-2	TRBD2	many	CASRTGTSNTGELFF	TGTGCCAGTAGAACCGGGACTAGCAACACCGGGGAGCTGTTTTTT
TRBV5-1	TRBJ1-1	TRBD1	few	CASSTGTGGTEAFF	TGCGCCAGCAGCACCGGGACAGGGGGAACTGAAGCTTTCTTT
TRBV28	TRBJ1-4	TRBD1	NA	CASSFWTGLNEKLFF	TGTGCCAGCAGTTTTTGGACAGGGCTTAATGAAAAACTGTTTTTT
TRBV19	TRBJ2-5	NA	many	CASSMPGSSGLETQYF	TGTGCCAGTAGTATGCCAGGATCGTCGGGTCTAGAGACCCAGTACTTC
TRBV28	TRBJ1-2	NA	NA	CASSPLDANYGYTF	TGTGCCAGCAGTCCCCTGGATGCTAACTATGGCTACACCTTC
TRBV2	TRBJ2-1	NA	NA	CASSERSRINEQFF	TGTGCCAGCAGTGAGCGGTCGCGCATAAATGAGCAGTTCTTC
TRBV3-1	TRBJ2-4	NA	few	CASSHAGLRSVNIQYF	TGTGCCAGCAGCCACGCGGGACTCCGGTCGGTGAACATTCAGTACTTC
TRBV27	TRBJ1-5	NA	NA	CASSLRQGQPQHF	TGTGCCAGCAGTTTAAGGCAGGGACAGCCCCAGCATTTT